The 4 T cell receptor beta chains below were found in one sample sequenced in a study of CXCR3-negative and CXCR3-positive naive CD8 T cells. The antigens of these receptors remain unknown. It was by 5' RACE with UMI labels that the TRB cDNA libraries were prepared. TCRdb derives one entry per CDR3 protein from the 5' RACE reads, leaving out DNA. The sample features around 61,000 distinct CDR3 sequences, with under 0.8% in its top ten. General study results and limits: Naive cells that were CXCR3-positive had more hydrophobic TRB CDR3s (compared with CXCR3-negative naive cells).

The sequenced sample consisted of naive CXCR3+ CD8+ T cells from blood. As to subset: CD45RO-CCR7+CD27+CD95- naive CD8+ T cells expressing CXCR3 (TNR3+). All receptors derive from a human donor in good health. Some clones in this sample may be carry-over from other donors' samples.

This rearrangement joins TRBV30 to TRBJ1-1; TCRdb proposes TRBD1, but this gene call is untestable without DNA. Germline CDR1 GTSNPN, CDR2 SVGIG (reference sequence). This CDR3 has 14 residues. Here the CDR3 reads CAWSLGQGNAEAFF.

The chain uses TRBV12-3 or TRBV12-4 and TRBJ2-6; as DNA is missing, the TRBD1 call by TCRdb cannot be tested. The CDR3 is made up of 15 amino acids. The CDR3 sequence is CASSFWGAGANVLTF.

CDR3 sequence reads: CSVIPGTENTGELFF. The chain combines TRBV29-1 with TRBJ2-2; there is no DNA to check the TCRdb D call of TRBD1. CDR1 SQVTM and CDR2 ANQGSEA come from the germline V gene. There are 15 residues in the CDR3.

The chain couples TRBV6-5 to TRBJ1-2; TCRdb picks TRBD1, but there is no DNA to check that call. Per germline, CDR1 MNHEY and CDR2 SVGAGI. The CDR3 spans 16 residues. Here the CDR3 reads CASSYSRTGGVYGYTF.